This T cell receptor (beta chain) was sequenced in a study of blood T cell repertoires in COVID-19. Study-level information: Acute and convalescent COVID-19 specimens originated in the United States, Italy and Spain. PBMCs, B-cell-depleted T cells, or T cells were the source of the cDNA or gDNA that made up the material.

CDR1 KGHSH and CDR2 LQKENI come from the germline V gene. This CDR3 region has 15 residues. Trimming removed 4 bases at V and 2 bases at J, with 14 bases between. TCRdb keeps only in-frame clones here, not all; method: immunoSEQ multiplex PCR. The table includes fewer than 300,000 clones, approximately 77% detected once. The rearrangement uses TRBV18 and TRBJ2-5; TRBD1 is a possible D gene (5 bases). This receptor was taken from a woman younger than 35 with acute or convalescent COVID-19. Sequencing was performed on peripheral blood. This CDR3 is CASSLTVGFQETQYF. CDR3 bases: TGTGCCAGCTCACTGACAGTAGGATTTCAAGAGACCCAGTACTTC. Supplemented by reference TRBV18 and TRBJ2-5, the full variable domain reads NAGVMQNPRHLVRRRGQEARLRCSPMKGHSHVYWYRQLPEEGLKFMVYLQKENIIDESGMPKERFSAEFPKEGPSILRIQQVVRGDSAAYFCASSLTVGFQETQYFGPGTRLLVL.